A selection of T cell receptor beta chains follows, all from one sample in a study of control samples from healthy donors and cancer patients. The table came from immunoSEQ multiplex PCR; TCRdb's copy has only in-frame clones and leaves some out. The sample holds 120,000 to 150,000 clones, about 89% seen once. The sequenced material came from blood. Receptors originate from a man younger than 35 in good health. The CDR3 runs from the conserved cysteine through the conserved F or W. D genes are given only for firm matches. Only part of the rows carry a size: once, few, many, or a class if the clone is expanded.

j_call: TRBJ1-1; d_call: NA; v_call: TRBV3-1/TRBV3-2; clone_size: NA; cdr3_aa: CASSQLQGNTEAFF; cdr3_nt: TGTGCCAGCAGCCAACTCCAGGGGAACACTGAAGCTTTCTTT
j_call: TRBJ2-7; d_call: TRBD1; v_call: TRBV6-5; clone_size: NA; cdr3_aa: CASSATGEREQYF; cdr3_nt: TGTGCCAGCAGCGCTACAGGGGAACGCGAGCAGTACTTC
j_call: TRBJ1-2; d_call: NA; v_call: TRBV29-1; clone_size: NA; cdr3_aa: CSVEDRTDFYGYTF; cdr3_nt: TGCAGCGTTGAGGACCGGACAGATTTTTATGGCTACACCTTC
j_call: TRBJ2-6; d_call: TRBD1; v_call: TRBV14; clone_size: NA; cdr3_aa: CASSQLGTGTSGANVLTF; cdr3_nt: TGTGCCAGCAGCCAACTCGGGACAGGGACCTCTGGGGCCAACGTCCTGACTTTC
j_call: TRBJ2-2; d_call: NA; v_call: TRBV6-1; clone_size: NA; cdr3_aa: CASSETREFWGRSTGELFF; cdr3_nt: TGTGCCAGCAGTGAAACAAGGGAATTCTGGGGCAGGTCCACCGGGGAGCTGTTTTTT
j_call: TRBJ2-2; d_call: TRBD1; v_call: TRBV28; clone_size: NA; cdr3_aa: CASSLNVRGRELFF; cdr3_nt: TGTGCCAGCAGTTTAAATGTAAGGGGGCGGGAGCTGTTTTTT
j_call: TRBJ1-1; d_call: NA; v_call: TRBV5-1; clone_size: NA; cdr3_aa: CASSLRPGAEAFF; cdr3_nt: TGCGCCAGCAGCTTACGCCCGGGTGCTGAAGCTTTCTTT
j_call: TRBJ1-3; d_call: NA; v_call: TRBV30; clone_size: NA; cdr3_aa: CAWSVSGGPGNTIYF; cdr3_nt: TGTGCCTGGAGTGTATCGGGGGGGCCAGGAAACACCATATATTTT
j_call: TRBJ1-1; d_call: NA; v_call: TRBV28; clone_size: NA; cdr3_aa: CASSSLGTEDTEAFF; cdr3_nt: TGTGCCAGCAGTTCCCTCGGGACCGAGGACACTGAAGCTTTCTTT
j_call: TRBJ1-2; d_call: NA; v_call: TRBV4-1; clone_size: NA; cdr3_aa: CASSPIGQLSYGYTF; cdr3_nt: TGCGCCAGCAGCCCCATCGGGCAGTTATCCTATGGCTACACCTTC
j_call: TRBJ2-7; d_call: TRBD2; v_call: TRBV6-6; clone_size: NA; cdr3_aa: CASSRLAGDRYEQYF; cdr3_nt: TGTGCCAGCAGCCGACTAGCGGGGGACCGCTACGAGCAGTACTTC
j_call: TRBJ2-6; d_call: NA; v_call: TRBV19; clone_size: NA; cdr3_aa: CASSVTYNSGANVLTF; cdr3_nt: TGTGCCAGTAGTGTAACCTATAACTCTGGGGCCAACGTCCTGACTTTC
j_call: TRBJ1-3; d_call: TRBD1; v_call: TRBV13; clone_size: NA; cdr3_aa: CASSWGIQGASGNTIYF; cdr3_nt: TGTGCCAGCAGCTGGGGGATACAGGGGGCCTCTGGAAACACCATATATTTT
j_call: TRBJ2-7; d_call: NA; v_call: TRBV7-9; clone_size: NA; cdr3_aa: CASSKDPGLTSYYEQYF; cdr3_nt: TGTGCCAGCAGCAAAGACCCGGGACTCACGAGCTACTACGAGCAGTACTTC
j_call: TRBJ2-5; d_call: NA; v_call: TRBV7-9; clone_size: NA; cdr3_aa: CASSFGITGQKNLQETQYF; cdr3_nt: TGTGCCAGCAGCTTCGGTATCACCGGACAGAAAAATTTACAAGAGACCCAGTACTTC
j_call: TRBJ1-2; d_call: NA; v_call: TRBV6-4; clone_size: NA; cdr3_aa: CASSDSGSGYTF; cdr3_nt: TGTGCCAGCAGTGACTCCGGGAGCGGCTACACCTTC
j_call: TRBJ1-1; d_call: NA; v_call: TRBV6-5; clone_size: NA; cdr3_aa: CASSRGRERTEAFF; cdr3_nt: TGTGCCAGCAGTCGAGGACGCGAGAGGACTGAAGCTTTCTTT
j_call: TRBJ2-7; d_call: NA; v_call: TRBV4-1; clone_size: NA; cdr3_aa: CASSPPTGYEQYF; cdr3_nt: TGCGCCAGCAGCCCCCCGACAGGCTACGAGCAGTACTTC
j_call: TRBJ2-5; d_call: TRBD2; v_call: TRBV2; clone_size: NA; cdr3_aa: CASRRGGPQETQYF; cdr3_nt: TGTGCCAGCAGGCGGGGGGGTCCCCAAGAGACCCAGTACTTC
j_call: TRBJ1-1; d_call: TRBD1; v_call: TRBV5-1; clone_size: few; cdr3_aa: CASGRQGANTEAFF; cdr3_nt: TGCGCCAGCGGAAGACAGGGGGCGAACACTGAAGCTTTCTTT
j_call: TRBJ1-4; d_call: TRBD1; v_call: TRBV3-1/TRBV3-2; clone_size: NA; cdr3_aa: CASSQRQGNEKLFF; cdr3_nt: TGTGCCAGCAGCCAGAGACAGGGTAATGAAAAACTGTTTTTT
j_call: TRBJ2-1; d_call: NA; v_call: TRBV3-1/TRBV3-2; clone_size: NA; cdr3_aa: CASSQRYNEQFF; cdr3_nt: TGTGCCAGCAGCCAAAGGTACAATGAGCAGTTCTTC